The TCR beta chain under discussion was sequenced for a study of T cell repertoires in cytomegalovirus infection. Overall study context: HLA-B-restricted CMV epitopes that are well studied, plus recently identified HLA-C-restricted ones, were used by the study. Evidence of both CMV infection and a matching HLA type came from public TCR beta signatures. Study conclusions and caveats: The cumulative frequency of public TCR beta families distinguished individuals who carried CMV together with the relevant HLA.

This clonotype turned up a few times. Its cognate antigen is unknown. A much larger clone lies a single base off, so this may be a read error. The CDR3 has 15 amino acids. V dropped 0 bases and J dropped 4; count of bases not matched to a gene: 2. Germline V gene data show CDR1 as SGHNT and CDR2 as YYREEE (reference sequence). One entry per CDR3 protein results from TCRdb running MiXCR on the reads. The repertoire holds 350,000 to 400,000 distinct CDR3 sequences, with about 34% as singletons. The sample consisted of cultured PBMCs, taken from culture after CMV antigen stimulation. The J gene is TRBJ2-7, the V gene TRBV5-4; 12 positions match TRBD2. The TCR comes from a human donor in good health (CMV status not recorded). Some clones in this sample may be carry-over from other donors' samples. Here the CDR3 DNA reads TGTGCCAGCAGCTTGGGACTAGCGGGAGTATACGAGCAGTACGTC. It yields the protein CASSLGLAGVYEQYV.